The subject of this entry is one T cell receptor (beta chain). Its antigen is unidentified. Trimming cost V 4 bases and J 2 bases; bases outside gene matches: 9. The CDR3 length is 17 residues. The germline V gene has CDR1 MNHNS and CDR2 SASEGT. These data belong to a study of T cell responses to AZD1222 COVID-19 vaccine. Study-wide points: Donors in the cohort were predominantly white British and more often female, and clonal diversity was possibly underestimated. Baseline testing showed seropositivity in only a handful of AZD1222 recipients. Nearly half of spike-specific TCRs reportedly target variant regions that are unmutated in the B.1.351 and B.1.1.7 variants. Spike-specific TCR breadth and depth were elevated following two AZD1222 doses.

Sequencing was performed with immunoSEQ multiplex PCR; in TCRdb, only in-frame clones are kept and a portion is missing. The profile shows about 130,000 clones, 80% to 90% of them singletons. The sample in question was peripheral blood, obtained 28 days after the second AZD1222 dose. This chain links TRBV6-1 with TRBJ2-7; 12 nucleotides agree with TRBD2. The TCR comes from an adult who received the AZD1222 COVID-19 vaccine. The CDR3 spells CASSVTRTSGTTYEQYF. The CDR3 region has the DNA TGTGCCAGCAGTGTAACCCGGACTAGCGGGACCACCTACGAGCAGTACTTC.